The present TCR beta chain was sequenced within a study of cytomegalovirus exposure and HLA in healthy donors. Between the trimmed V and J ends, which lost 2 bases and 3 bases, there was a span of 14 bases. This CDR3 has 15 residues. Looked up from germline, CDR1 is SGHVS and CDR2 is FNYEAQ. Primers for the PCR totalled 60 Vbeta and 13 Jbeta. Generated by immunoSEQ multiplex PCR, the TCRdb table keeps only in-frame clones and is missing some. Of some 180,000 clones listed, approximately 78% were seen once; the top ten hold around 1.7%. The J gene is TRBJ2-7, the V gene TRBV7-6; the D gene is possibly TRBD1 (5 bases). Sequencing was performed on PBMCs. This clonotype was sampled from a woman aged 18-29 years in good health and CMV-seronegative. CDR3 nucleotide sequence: TGTGCCAGCAGCTTACAGGGTGGGCTAAGCTACGAGCAGTACTTC. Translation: CASSLQGGLSYEQYF. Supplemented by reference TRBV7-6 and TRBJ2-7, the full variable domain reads GAGVSQSPRYKVTKRGQDVALRCDPISGHVSLYWYRQALGQGPEFLTYFNYEAQQDKSGLPNDRFSAERPEGSISTLTIQRTEQRDSAMYRCASSLQGGLSYEQYFGPGTRLTVT.